These 10 T cell receptor beta chains originate from one sample sequenced in a study of cytomegalovirus exposure and HLA in healthy donors. It was with 60 Vbeta and 13 Jbeta primers that the PCR ran. The method was immunoSEQ multiplex PCR; TCRdb's version includes in-frame clones alone and lacks a portion of them. Of roughly 190,000 clones in the sample, roughly 79% were seen once. Source material: PBMCs. Source of these receptors: a woman under 40 in good health and CMV-seropositive.

The V call is TRBV7-2, the J call TRBJ2-7; 10 bases align to TRBD1. The CDR3 extends over 15 amino acids. The V gene end was trimmed by 8 bases and the J gene end by 1 base; junction bases not matched to a gene: 8. Germline V gives CDR1 SGHTA, CDR2 FQGNSA. The CDR3: CASSHRDRGSYEQYF. In nucleotides, the CDR3 is TGTGCCAGCTCTCACCGGGACAGGGGTTCCTACGAGCAGTACTTC. The full variable domain, its missing parts supplied by reference TRBV7-2 and TRBJ2-7, is GAGVSQSPSNKVTEKGKDVELRCDPISGHTALYWYRQSLGQGLEFLIYFQGNSAPDKSGLPSDRFSAERTGGSVSTLTIQRTQQEDSAVYLCASSHRDRGSYEQYFGPGTRLTVT.

The V gene is TRBV11-2, the J gene TRBJ2-1, with 8 bases that match TRBD2. Germline loops: CDR1 SGHAT, CDR2 FQNNGV. With 2 bases clipped from V and 7 bases from J, the junction kept 7 bases outside the gene matches. The CDR3 contains 15 residues. This CDR3 reads CASSLNTGGLNEQFF. Here the CDR3 DNA reads TGTGCCAGCAGCTTAAATACGGGAGGGTTAAATGAGCAGTTCTTC.

J is TRBJ2-7 and V is TRBV10-1; D unresolved. The germline V gene has CDR1 WNHNN and CDR2 SYGVQD (reference sequence). V lost 0 bases and J 9 bases, leaving 12 bases between the germline ends. This CDR3 is built from 13 residues. Written as DNA, the CDR3 is TGCGCCAGCAGTGAGTCGAAACTGGCTAGGCAGTACTTC. Amino acid sequence: CASSESKLARQYF.

A few counts support this clone. This CDR3 is CASSFHRGQGGDGYTF. Written as DNA, the CDR3 is TGTGCCAGCAGTTTCCACCGGGGACAGGGAGGGGATGGCTACACCTTC. This chain links TRBV27 with TRBJ1-2; TRBD1 matches 9 bases. Germline loops: CDR1 MNHEY, CDR2 SMNVEV (reference sequence). Trimming removed 3 bases from V and 6 bases from J; junction bases left unmatched: 11. The CDR3 extends over 16 amino acids.

This chain links TRBV18 with TRBJ1-5, with D maybe TRBD1 (5 bases). The CDR3 contains 17 residues. Germline V gene data show CDR1 as KGHSH and CDR2 as LQKENI. V lost 0 bases and J lost 0, with 12 bases in between. The CDR3 region is CASSPPGAQYSNQPQHF. The CDR3 nucleotides read TGTGCCAGCTCACCACCAGGGGCGCAATATAGCAATCAGCCCCAGCATTTT.

The chain links TRBV7-9 to TRBJ1-1; D may be TRBD1 (5 bases). The CDR3 loop spans 14 amino acids. CDR1 and CDR2 (germline): SEHNR, FQNEAQ (reference sequence). The V end lost 6 bases, the J end lost 6 bases, and 17 bases lay between the germline ends. The CDR3: CASSQRGGAAEAFF. CDR3 nucleotides: TGTGCCAGCAGTCAAAGGGGCGGAGCAGCTGAAGCTTTCTTT.

V and J are TRBV7-2 and TRBJ2-6; weak D call: TRBD1 (5 bases). Germline loops: CDR1 SGHTA, CDR2 FQGNSA. The CDR3 consists of 15 residues. V was trimmed by 5 bases and J by 4 bases, leaving 12 bases between them. In DNA form, the CDR3 reads TGTGCCAGCAGCCTACAGGCGGCGGGGGCCAACGTCCTGACTTTC. Amino acid sequence: CASSLQAAGANVLTF.

The chain links TRBV4-3 to TRBJ2-1; 7 nucleotides match TRBD1. The CDR3 has 15 amino acids. Unmatched junction bases numbered 4, after V lost 1 base and J lost 4 bases. Germline V lookup: CDR1 LGHNA, CDR2 YSLEER. Here the CDR3 reads CASSQGQGIYNEQFF. DNA of the CDR3: TGCGCCAGCAGCCAAGGACAGGGAATTTACAATGAGCAGTTCTTC.

The chain has TRBV5-4 and TRBJ1-1; D is perhaps TRBD1 (5 bases). V lost 1 base and J 5 bases, leaving 12 bases between the germline ends. From germline, CDR1 is SGHNT and CDR2 YYREEE (reference sequence). This CDR3 spans 14 amino acids. DNA for the CDR3: TGTGCCAGCAGCTTGTCTGGGGGGGAGACTGAAGCTTTCTTT. Its translation is CASSLSGGETEAFF.

The genes are TRBV4-1 and TRBJ2-7; D perhaps matches TRBD1 (5 bases). The germline V gene has CDR1 MGHRA and CDR2 YSYEKL. Trimming took 0 bases from V and 2 from J, leaving 17 bases between them. CDR3 length: 17 residues. The CDR3, as DNA: TGCGCCAGCAGCCAAGATCTTTTACAGGTTTTGCCCTACGAGCAGTACTTC. Translation: CASSQDLLQVLPYEQYF.